This T cell receptor (beta chain) was sequenced during a study of blood T cells in healthy people across ages. It was with a sample-barcoded 5' primer and a J-beta primer mix that a second PCR of roughly 6 to 12 cycles was run. Using its own MiXCR run on the 5' RACE reads, TCRdb lists one record per CDR3 protein. The top ten clones hold under 8% of a sample with around 1,500,000 distinct CDR3 sequences, about 40% of them seen once. After removal of 3 bases from V and 11 bases from J, the junction contained 15 bases not matched to a gene. The CDR3 contains 16 residues. CDR1 is LGHDT, CDR2 YNNKEL, per germline (reference sequence).

The sample taken for sequencing was blood. This chain joins TRBV3-1 and TRBJ2-5; 10 nucleotides agree with TRBD2. This clonotype originated in a woman aged 18-30 years in good health. This CDR3 reads CASSHRGTSEREEQYF. The CDR3 nucleotides are TGTGCCAGCAGCCATCGCGGGACTAGCGAGAGGGAGGAGCAGTACTTC.